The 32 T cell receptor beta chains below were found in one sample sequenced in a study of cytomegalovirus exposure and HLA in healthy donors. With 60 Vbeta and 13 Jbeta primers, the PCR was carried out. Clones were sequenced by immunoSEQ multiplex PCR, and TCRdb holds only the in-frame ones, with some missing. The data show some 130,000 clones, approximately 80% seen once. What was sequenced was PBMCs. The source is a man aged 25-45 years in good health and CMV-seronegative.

The CDR3 DNA reads TGCGCCAGCAGCCGGGGACAGCTTGGCACCGGGGAGCTGTTTTTT. It codes for CASSRGQLGTGELFF. J is TRBJ2-2 and V is TRBV5-1; 7 bases match TRBD1. Trimming cost V 4 bases and J 4 bases; bases outside gene matches: 7. Per the germline V gene, CDR1 is SGHRS and CDR2 is YFSETQ. The CDR3 has 15 amino acids.

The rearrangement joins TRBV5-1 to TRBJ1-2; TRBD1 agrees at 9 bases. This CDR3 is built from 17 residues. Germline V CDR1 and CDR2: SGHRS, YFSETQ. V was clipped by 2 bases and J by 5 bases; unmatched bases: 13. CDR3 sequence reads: CASSFLYTGTGSYGYTF. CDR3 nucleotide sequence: TGCGCCAGCAGCTTCCTCTATACCGGGACAGGGTCTTATGGCTACACCTTC.

CDR3 residues: CASSSLVAGGETQYF. The CDR3 DNA sequence: TGTGCCAGTAGTTCTCTGGTAGCGGGAGGGGAGACCCAGTACTTC. The chain employs TRBV19 and TRBJ2-5, with TRBD2 identical over 11 bases. The junction had 7 bases not matched to a gene; V was cut back by 5 bases and J by 5 bases. CDR1 and CDR2 from the germline V gene are LNHDA and SQIVND (reference sequence). CDR3 length: 15 residues.

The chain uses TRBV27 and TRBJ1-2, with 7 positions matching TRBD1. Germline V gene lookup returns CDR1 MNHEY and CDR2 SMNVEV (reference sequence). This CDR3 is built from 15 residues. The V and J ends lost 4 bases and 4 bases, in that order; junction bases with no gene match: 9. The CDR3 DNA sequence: TGTGCCAGCAGTTGGCAGGGGGAAGGCAGCTATGGCTACACCTTC. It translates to CASSWQGEGSYGYTF.

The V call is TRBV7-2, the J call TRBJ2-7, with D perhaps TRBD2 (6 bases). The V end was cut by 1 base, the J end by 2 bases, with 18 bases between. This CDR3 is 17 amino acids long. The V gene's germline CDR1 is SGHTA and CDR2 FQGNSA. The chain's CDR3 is CASSLGVPGTLTYEQYF. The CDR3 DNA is TGTGCCAGCAGCTTAGGGGTGCCCGGGACTTTAACCTACGAGCAGTACTTC.

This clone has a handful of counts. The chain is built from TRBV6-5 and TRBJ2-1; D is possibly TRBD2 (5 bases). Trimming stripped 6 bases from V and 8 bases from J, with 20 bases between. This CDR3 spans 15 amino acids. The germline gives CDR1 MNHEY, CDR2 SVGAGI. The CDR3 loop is CASSPRGTTRDEQFF. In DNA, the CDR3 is TGTGCCAGCAGCCCTCGGGGAACCACAAGAGATGAGCAGTTCTTC.

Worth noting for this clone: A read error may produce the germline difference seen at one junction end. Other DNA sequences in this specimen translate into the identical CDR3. This CDR3 is CASSSDGKSTDTQYF. The CDR3 coding sequence is TGCGCCAGTAGCTCTGACGGGAAGAGCACAGATACGCAGTATTTT. The rearrangement uses TRBV5-1 and TRBJ2-3; perhaps TRBD2 as D (5 bases). Germline lookup yields CDR1 SGHRS and CDR2 YFSETQ. The CDR3 length is 15 residues.

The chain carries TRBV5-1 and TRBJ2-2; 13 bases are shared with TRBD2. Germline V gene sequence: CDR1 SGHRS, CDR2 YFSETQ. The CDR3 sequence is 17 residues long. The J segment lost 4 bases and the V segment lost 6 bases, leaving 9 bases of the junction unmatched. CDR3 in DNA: TGCGCCAGCACCCCGACTAGCGGGAGGTTAGGCACCGGGGAGCTGTTTTTT. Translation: CASTPTSGRLGTGELFF. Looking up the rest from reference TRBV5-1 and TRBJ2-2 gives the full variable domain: KAGVTQTPRYLIKTRGQQVTLSCSPISGHRSVSWYQQTPGQGLQFLFEYFSETQRNKGNFPGRFSGRQFSNSRSEMNVSTLELGDSALYLCASTPTSGRLGTGELFFGEGSRLTVL.

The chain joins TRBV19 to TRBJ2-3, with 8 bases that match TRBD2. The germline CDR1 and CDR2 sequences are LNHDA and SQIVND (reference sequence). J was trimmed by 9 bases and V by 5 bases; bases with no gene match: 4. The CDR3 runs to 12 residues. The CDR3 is CASSPRGGTQYF. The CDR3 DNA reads TGTGCCAGTAGTCCCCGGGGGGGGACGCAGTATTTT.

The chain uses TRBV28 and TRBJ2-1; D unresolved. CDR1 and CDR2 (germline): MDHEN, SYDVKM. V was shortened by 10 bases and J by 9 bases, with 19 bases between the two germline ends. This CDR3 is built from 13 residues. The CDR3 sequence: CATKENIASEQFF. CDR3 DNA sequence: TGTGCCACCAAAGAAAATATAGCATCTGAGCAGTTCTTC.

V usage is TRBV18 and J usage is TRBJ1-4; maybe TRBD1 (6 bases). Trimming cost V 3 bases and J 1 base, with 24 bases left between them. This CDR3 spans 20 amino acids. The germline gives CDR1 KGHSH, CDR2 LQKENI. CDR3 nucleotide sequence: TGTGCCAGCTCACCTCGGCATAGTAGAGGGGGAAGCGGAACTAATGAAAAACTGTTTTTT. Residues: CASSPRHSRGGSGTNEKLFF.

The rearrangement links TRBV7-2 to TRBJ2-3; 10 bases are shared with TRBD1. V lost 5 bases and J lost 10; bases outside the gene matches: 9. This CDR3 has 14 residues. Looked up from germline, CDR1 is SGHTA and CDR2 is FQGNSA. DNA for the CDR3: TGTGCCAGCAGCACCCGACAGGGGGCGACGGCGCAGTATTTT. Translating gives CASSTRQGATAQYF.

CDR3 region: CASSRSRSHYEQYF. The CDR3 DNA sequence: TGTGCCAGCAGCCGCTCGAGGTCCCACTACGAGCAGTACTTC. The rearrangement uses TRBV11-2 and TRBJ2-7; D unresolved. The V end was cut by 5 bases, the J end by 3 bases, with 14 bases between. Germline lookup yields CDR1 SGHAT and CDR2 FQNNGV. The CDR3 sequence is 14 residues long.

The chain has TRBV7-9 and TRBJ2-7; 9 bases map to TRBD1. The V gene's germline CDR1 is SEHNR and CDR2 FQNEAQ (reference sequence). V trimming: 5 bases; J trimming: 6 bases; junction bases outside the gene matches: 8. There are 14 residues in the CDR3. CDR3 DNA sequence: TGTGCCAGCAGCGCCCGGGACAGGGTGGGCGAGCAGTACTTC. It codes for CASSARDRVGEQYF. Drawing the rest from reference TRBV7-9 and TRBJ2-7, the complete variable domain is DTGVSQNPRHKITKRGQNVTFRCDPISEHNRLYWYRQTLGQGPEFLTYFQNEAQLEKSRLLSDRFSAERPKGSFSTLEIQRTEQGDSAMYLCASSARDRVGEQYFGPGTRLTVT.

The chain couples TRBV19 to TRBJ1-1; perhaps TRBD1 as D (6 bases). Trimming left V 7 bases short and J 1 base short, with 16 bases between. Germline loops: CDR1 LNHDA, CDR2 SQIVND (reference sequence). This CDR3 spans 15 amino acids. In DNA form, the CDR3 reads TGTGCCAGTACCCGAGGGGGGGGCTCGAACACTGAAGCTTTCTTT. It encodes CASTRGGGSNTEAFF.

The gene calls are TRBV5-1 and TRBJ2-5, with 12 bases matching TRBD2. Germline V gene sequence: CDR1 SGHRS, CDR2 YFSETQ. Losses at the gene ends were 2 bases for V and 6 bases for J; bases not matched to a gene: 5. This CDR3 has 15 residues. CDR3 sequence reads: CASSLTSGRQKTQYF. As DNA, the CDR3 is TGCGCCAGCAGCTTAACTAGCGGGAGGCAAAAGACCCAGTACTTC.

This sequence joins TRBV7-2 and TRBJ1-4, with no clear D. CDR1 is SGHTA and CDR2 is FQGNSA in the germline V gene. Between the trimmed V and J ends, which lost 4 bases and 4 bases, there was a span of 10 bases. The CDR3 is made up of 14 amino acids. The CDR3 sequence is CASSSAAINEKLFF. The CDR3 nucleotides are TGTGCCAGCAGCTCTGCGGCCATTAATGAAAAACTGTTTTTT.

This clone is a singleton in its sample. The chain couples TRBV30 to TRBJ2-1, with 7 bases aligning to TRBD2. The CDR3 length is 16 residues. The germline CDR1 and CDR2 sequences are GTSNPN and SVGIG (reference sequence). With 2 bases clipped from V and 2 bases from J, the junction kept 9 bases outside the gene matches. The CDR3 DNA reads TGTGCCTGGAGTCCCTTCGGGGGGAGGGCCTACAATGAGCAGTTCTTC. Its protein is CAWSPFGGRAYNEQFF.

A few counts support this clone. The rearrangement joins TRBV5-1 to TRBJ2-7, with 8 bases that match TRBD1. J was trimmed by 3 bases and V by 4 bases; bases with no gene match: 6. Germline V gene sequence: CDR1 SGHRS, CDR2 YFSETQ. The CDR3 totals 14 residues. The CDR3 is CASSGTGLHYEQYF. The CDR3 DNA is TGCGCCAGCAGCGGGACAGGTTTACACTACGAGCAGTACTTC.

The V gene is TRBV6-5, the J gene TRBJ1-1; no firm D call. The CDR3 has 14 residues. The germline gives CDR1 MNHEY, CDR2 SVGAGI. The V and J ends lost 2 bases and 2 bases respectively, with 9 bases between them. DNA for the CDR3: TGTGCCAGCAGTTACGCCCTGGCTAACACTGAAGCTTTCTTT. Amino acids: CASSYALANTEAFF.

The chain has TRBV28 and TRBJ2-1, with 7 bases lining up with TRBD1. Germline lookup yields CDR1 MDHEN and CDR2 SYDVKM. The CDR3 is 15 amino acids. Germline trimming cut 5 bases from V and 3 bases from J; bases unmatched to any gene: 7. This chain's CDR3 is CASSPVRDSYNEQFF. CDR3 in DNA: TGTGCCAGCAGTCCAGTCCGGGACAGCTACAATGAGCAGTTCTTC.

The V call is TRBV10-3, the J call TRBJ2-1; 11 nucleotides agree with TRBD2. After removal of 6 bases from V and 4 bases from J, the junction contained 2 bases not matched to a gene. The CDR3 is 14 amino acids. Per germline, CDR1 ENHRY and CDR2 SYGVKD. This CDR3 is CAIRGLAEYNEQFF. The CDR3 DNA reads TGTGCCATCAGGGGACTAGCGGAGTACAATGAGCAGTTCTTC.

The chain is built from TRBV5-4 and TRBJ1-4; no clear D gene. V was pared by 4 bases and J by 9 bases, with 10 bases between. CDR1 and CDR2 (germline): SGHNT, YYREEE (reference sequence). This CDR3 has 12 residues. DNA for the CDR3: TGTGCCAGCAGCCTCGACATGAAAAAACTGTTTTTT. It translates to CASSLDMKKLFF.

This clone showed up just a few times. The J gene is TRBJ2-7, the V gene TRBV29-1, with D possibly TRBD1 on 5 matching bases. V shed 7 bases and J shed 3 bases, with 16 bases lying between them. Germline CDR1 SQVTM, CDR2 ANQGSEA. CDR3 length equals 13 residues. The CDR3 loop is CSAMGPTIYEQYF. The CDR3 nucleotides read TGCAGCGCCATGGGGCCGACAATCTACGAGCAGTACTTC.

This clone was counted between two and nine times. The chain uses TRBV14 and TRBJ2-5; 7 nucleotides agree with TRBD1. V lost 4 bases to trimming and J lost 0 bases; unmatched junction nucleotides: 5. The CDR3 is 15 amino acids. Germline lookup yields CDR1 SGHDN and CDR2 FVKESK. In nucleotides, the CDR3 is TGTGCCAGCAGCCCCACGACAGGGCACCAAGAGACCCAGTACTTC. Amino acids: CASSPTTGHQETQYF.

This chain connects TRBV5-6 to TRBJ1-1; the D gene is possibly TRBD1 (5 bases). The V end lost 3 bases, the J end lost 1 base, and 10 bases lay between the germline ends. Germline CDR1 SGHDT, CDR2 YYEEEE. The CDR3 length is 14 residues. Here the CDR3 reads CASSSTGQNTEAFF. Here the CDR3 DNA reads TGTGCCAGCAGCTCAACTGGACAGAACACTGAAGCTTTCTTT. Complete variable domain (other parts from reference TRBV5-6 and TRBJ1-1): DAGVTQSPTHLIKTRGQQVTLRCSPKSGHDTVSWYQQALGQGPQFIFQYYEEEERQRGNFPDRFSGHQFPNYSSELNVNALLLGDSALYLCASSSTGQNTEAFFGQGTRLTVV.

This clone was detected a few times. CDR3 in DNA: TGTGCCAGCAGCCAAGTTGTCACCTACGAGCAGTACTTC. Translated: CASSQVVTYEQYF. The J gene is TRBJ2-7, the V gene TRBV14; D not certain. There are 13 residues in the CDR3. Trimming removed 1 base from V and 2 bases from J, with 6 bases in between. Germline-derived CDR1 and CDR2 are SGHDN and FVKESK. The full variable domain, rest sourced from reference TRBV14 and TRBJ2-7, is EAGVTQFPSHSVIEKGQTVTLRCDPISGHDNLYWYRRVMGKEIKFLLHFVKESKQDESGMPNNRFLAERTGGTYSTLKVQPAELEDSGVYFCASSQVVTYEQYFGPGTRLTVT.

The CDR3 sequence is CASSARLAGTQYF. CDR3 nucleotide sequence: TGTGCCAGCAGCGCCCGACTAGCCGGGACCCAGTACTTC. The J gene is TRBJ2-5, the V gene TRBV2, with 7 bases aligning to TRBD2. V shed 6 bases and J 7 bases; nucleotides not matched to a gene: 8. The CDR3 sequence is 13 residues long. In germline, CDR1 is SNHLY, CDR2 FYNNEI.

This CDR3 reads CASREGVLSNQPQHF. CDR3 sequence (DNA): TGTGCCAGTCGCGAGGGAGTTCTTAGCAATCAGCCCCAGCATTTT. The chain carries TRBV19 and TRBJ1-5; D remains unclear. Germline CDR1 LNHDA, CDR2 SQIVND (reference sequence). The V end was cut by 8 bases, the J end by 0 bases, with 14 bases between. This CDR3 spans 15 amino acids.

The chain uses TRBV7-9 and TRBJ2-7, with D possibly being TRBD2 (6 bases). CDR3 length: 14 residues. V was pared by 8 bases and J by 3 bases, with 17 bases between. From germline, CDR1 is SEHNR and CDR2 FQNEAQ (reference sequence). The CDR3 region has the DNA TGTGCCAGCTACGGGGGAGACCTCCTCTACGAGCAGTACTTC. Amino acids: CASYGGDLLYEQYF.

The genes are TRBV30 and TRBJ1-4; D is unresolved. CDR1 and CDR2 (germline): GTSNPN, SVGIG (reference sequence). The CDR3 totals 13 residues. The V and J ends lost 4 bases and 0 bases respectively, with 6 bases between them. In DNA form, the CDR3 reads TGTGCCTGGAAGAGAGCAACTAATGAAAAACTGTTTTTT. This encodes CAWKRATNEKLFF.

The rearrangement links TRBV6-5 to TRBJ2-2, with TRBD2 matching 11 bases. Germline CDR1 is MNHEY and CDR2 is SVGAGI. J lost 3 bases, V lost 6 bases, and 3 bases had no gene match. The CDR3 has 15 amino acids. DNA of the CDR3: TGTGCCAGCAGGGAGACTAGCGGGGACACCGGGGAGCTGTTTTTT. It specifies CASRETSGDTGELFF.